The clone carrying this T cell receptor (beta chain) came up a few times. Its antigen is as yet unknown. The source of the sample is a study of cytotoxic CD8 clonotypes in ibrutinib-treated CLL. Study-level information: Outcomes included approximately 25 partial and 2 complete responses; after median around 65 months, roughly 14 stayed remitted and approximately 12 progressed.

Study-wide points: On treatment, the uncommon public clonotypes contracted or remained stable. Clonality showed a rise at ibrutinib response that reversed toward baseline at progression.

The planned depth of sequencing spanned 1 in 200,000 to 1 in 1 million T cells. Clones were read by immunoSEQ multiplex PCR, and TCRdb kept only the in-frame ones, dropping some. The sample includes roughly 190,000 clones, 72% of them seen just once. This material consisted of PBMCs, taken after 24 months of ibrutinib treatment. The clonotype originates from a human donor with chronic lymphocytic leukemia.

The CDR3: CASSPAGQRNTEAFF. The CDR3, as DNA: TGTGCCAGCAGTCCGGCCGGACAGAGGAACACTGAAGCTTTCTTT. The gene calls are TRBV5-4 and TRBJ1-1; possibly TRBD1 for D (6 bases). Germline CDR1 SGHNT, CDR2 YYREEE (reference sequence). This CDR3 spans 15 amino acids. Trimming cost V 5 bases and J 1 base, with 15 bases left between them.